This is a list of T cell receptor beta chains from one sample in a study of read filtering for tumor transcriptome and immune sequencing. TCRdb used MiXCR to reprocess the reads, holding one entry per CDR3 protein. Of about 130,000 distinct CDR3 sequences in the sample, 13% are singletons; the top ten hold 9.5% to 12%. Material: a population of CD138-negative cells sorted from bone marrow. The receptors were sampled from a donor aged 40 or older with multiple myeloma. The CDR3 runs from the conserved cysteine through the conserved F or W.

v_call cdr3_aa
TRBV9 CASSVTYGQETQYF
TRBV9 CASSVDWNTEAFF
TRBV3-1 CASSQAGGAFF
TRBV20-1 CSARDGKRTGGNQPQHF
TRBV6-5 CASSPRVTTDTQYF
TRBV10-1 CASSDAGENIQYF
TRBV7-3 CASSLCPGQRNQPQHF
TRBV7-9 CASSLQGQNTEAFF
TRBV20-1 CSARDYSRTQYF
TRBV3-1 CASSLHGQGGTEAFF
TRBV20-1 CSASQAGQNSNQPQHF
TRBV24-1 CATSDSNVPGSEQFF
TRBV7-2 CASSYGGTGGAYEQYF
TRBV29-1 CSVLAGVTETQYF
TRBV20-1 CSARDGGRALNEQFF
TRBV9 CASSVGSRQLANTDTQYF
TRBV6-6 CASSPSTGGAFF
TRBV28 CASSRGGTGPDTEAFF
TRBV28 CASRPLAGSSYEQYF
TRBV29-1 CSAGGPLAGGRTDTQYF
TRBV4-1 CASSQDGAGGGRGNQPQHF
TRBV11-2 CASLWASTGELFF
TRBV5-1 CASSLDSLPTDTQYF
TRBV12-3/TRBV12-4 CASRIPGQGLNEQFF
TRBV10-2 CASTDVGNNEQFF
TRBV10-3 CAISESETNEQFF
TRBV5-1 CASSRDRGEKLFF
TRBV20-1 CSARAGLSGQPQHF
TRBV30 CAWSVLGSRSNTEAFF
TRBV2 CASKGAEDEQYF
TRBV12-3/TRBV12-4 CASGRSAGEKNIQYF
TRBV6-6 CASSYSGTFNEKLFF
TRBV5-1 CASSLGSSGANVLTF
TRBV4-2 CASSQPTRSGANVLTF
TRBV28 CASSFGSGGYNEQFF
TRBV7-9 CASSSRTSGNTQYF
TRBV12-3/TRBV12-4 CASTQGQRSSNQPQHF
TRBV12-3/TRBV12-4 CASSLTGGHILNEQFF
TRBV30 CAWKLPTGRQYNEQFF
TRBV20-1 CSARVLAGGPGDTQYF
TRBV7-2 CASSLAGITSGNYGYTF
TRBV7-2 CASRGYAETQYF
TRBV18 CASSLRQGNTGELFF
TRBV5-8 CASSLAGQREETQYF
TRBV28 CASSIPGVTDTQYF